This TCR beta chain derives from a study of cytomegalovirus exposure and HLA in healthy donors. The V gene end was trimmed by 1 base and the J gene end by 6 bases; junction bases not matched to a gene: 6. Germline values: CDR1 SGHRS, CDR2 YFSETQ. The CDR3 loop spans 15 amino acids. In the PCR, 60 Vbeta and 13 Jbeta primers were used. This table comes from immunoSEQ multiplex PCR, and its TCRdb copy is limited to in-frame clones, with some not included. The profile covers some 150,000 clones, with 65% to 80% appearing a single time and more than 4% taken by the ten largest. The sequence came from a man aged 35 to 55 in good health and CMV-seronegative. The rearrangement links TRBV5-1 to TRBJ1-5; TRBD1 matches 8 bases. Specimen: PBMCs. Here the CDR3 DNA reads TGCGCCAGCAGCTTGTCGGGACAGGCTTTTCAGCCCCAGCATTTT. This translates into CASSLSGQAFQPQHF.